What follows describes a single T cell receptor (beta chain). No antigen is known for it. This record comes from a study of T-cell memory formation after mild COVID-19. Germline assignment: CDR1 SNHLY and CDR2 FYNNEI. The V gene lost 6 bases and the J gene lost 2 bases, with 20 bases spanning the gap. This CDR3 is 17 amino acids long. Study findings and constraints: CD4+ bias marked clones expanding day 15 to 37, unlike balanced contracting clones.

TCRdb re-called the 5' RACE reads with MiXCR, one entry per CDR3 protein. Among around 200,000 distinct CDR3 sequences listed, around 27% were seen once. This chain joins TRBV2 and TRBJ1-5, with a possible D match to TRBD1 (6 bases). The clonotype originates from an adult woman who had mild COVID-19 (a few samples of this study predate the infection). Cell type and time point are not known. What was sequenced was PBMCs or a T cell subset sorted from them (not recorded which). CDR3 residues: CASRRAAQGYGNQPQHF. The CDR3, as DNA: TGTGCCAGCAGAAGAGCAGCCCAGGGGTACGGCAATCAGCCCCAGCATTTT.